This T cell receptor (beta chain) was found in a study of regulatory T cells in long-lasting Graves disease. The study's findings and limits: Persistent-disease Graves' patients showed less TCR diversity than new cases.

V was pared by 3 bases and J by 6 bases, with 7 bases of the junction left unmatched. In germline, CDR1 is SGHTA, CDR2 FQGNSA. The CDR3 is 15 residues long. As to this clonotype: What it binds is unknown.

Time point denoted: persistent/refractory GD, antithyroid drugs over 5 years with positive TRAb. RNA from PBMCs was the source of the TCR library. CDR3 regions were amplified by Arm-PCR using iRepertoire HTBI primers to build TCR beta libraries. Each CDR3 protein gets one entry after TCRdb re-called the multiplex PCR reads with MiXCR. The table lists over 450,000 distinct CDR3 sequences, 20% to 25% of them singletons. This rearrangement joins TRBV7-2 to TRBJ1-4, with TRBD1 matching 7 bases. The source is a female donor with Graves disease. The sample consisted of peripheral blood mononuclear cells (PBMCs), taken when the disease was refractory, from a patient treated with antithyroid drugs. The DNA for the CDR3 is TGTGCCAGCAGCTTGGAGGGGACAGTCCATGAAAAACTGTTTTTT. Translating gives CASSLEGTVHEKLFF.